These 13 T cell receptor beta chains share one sample of origin, sequenced in a study of T-cell memory formation after mild COVID-19. One entry per CDR3 protein results from TCRdb running MiXCR on the 5' RACE reads. The sample consists of approximately 5,000 distinct CDR3 sequences, under 25% of them appearing once. The sample was PBMCs or a T cell subset sorted from them (not recorded which). The receptor source for this set is an adult who had mild COVID-19 (a few samples of this study predate the infection). Cell type and time point are not known.

The chain employs TRBV7-2 and TRBJ2-1; weak D call: TRBD1 (5 bases). Germline CDR1 is SGHTA and CDR2 is FQGNSA. Trimming pared 2 bases from V and 7 bases from J, leaving 12 bases between. The CDR3 has 14 residues. CDR3 residues: CASSLMGLSNEQFF. The CDR3 DNA reads as TGTGCCAGCAGCTTAATGGGGCTTTCGAATGAGCAGTTCTTC.

This clonotype is categorized as medium-sized (0.01 to 0.1%). DNA for the CDR3: TGTGCCAGCAGTTTCCGGGACGGAGAGACCCAGTACTTC. It codes for CASSFRDGETQYF. The chain links TRBV12-3 or TRBV12-4 to TRBJ2-5; D assignment may be TRBD1 or TRBD2 (5 bases each). The CDR3 contains 13 residues. V was clipped by 3 bases and J by 4 bases, with 9 bases between them.

This clonotype appeared once. The chain has TRBV7-2 and TRBJ2-1; D call uncertain. V lost 2 bases to trimming and J lost 5 bases, with 10 bases between them. CDR3 length equals 14 residues. CDR1 and CDR2 from the germline V gene are SGHTA and FQGNSA. The CDR3 loop is CASSLFSQNNEQFF. CDR3 nucleotides: TGTGCCAGCAGCTTATTTAGCCAGAACAATGAGCAGTTCTTC. The full variable domain, completed using reference TRBV7-2 and TRBJ2-1, is GAGVSQSPSNKVTEKGKDVELRCDPISGHTALYWYRQSLGQGLEFLIYFQGNSAPDKSGLPSDRFSAERTGGSVSTLTIQRTQQEDSAVYLCASSLFSQNNEQFFGPGTRLTVL.

The chain combines TRBV7-9 with TRBJ2-1, with 10 bases aligning to TRBD2. Germline values: CDR1 SEHNR, CDR2 FQNEAQ (reference sequence). There are 19 residues in the CDR3. The junction had 15 bases not matched to a gene; V was cut back by 5 bases and J by 2 bases. CDR3 loop: CASSPATSGISDAYNEQFF. CDR3 coding DNA: TGTGCCAGCAGCCCAGCCACTAGCGGGATCTCTGACGCCTACAATGAGCAGTTCTTC.

By share, this clonotype ranks as medium-sized. The chain employs TRBV7-9 and TRBJ2-1; D is unresolved. The CDR3 consists of 10 residues. Germline CDR1 SEHNR, CDR2 FQNEAQ (reference sequence). V lost 3 bases and J lost 8, with 2 bases in between. The DNA of the CDR3 is TGTGCCAGCAGCTTCGATGAGCAGTTCTTC. It translates to CASSFDEQFF.

By share, this clonotype ranks as medium-sized. The chain recombines TRBV7-9 with TRBJ1-3; D is perhaps TRBD1 (6 bases). The CDR3 spans 14 residues. Trimming shortened V by 0 bases and J by 9 bases, and 12 bases separated the two germline ends. CDR1 is SEHNR, CDR2 FQNEAQ, per germline (reference sequence). CDR3 DNA: TGTGCCAGCAGCTTAGCTGGACAGCTCGGCACCATATATTTT. Protein product: CASSLAGQLGTIYF.

By proportion, this clonotype is medium-sized. The rearrangement links TRBV10-3 to TRBJ1-4; D gene ambiguous. Between the trimmed V and J ends, which lost 3 bases and 5 bases, there was a span of 10 bases. The CDR3 runs 14 residues. Germline V gene sequence: CDR1 ENHRY, CDR2 SYGVKD. The CDR3 bases are TGTGCCATCAGTGATCGAAGATCCAATGAAAAACTGTTTTTT. Translating gives CAISDRRSNEKLFF.

This clonotype was found many times. The chain carries TRBV4-3 and TRBJ1-6, with TRBD1 as a possible D gene (5 bases). Trimming removed 0 bases at V and 4 bases at J, with 16 bases between. The germline CDR1 and CDR2 sequences are LGHNA and YSLEER. CDR3 length: 18 residues. This CDR3 is CASSQDDRGSMYNSPLHF. The DNA for the CDR3 is TGCGCCAGCAGCCAAGATGATCGGGGCTCCATGTATAATTCACCCCTCCACTTT.

By its share, this clonotype is medium-sized. The chain joins TRBV9 to TRBJ2-3, with D maybe TRBD2 (7 bases). Per germline, CDR1 SGDLS and CDR2 YYNGEE. The CDR3 spans 16 residues. V was shortened by 3 bases and J by 0 bases, with 14 bases between the two germline ends. The CDR3 nucleotides are TGTGCCAGCAGCGCTGGGGGGGGGGCGAGCACAGATACGCAGTATTTT. This sequence encodes CASSAGGGASTDTQYF.

By frequency in the sample, this clonotype is medium-sized. V and J are TRBV7-8 and TRBJ2-7; TRBD2 is a possible D gene (5 bases). CDR1 and CDR2 from the germline V gene are SGHVS and FQNEAQ. The CDR3 is 16 amino acids. V lost 5 bases to trimming and J lost 0 bases, with 17 bases between them. The CDR3: CASSPMMRGSSYEQYV. CDR3 in DNA: TGTGCCAGCAGCCCCATGATGAGAGGGAGCTCCTACGAGCAGTACGTC.

Judged by abundance, this clonotype is medium-sized. The V and J genes are TRBV7-9 and TRBJ2-7; D is undetermined. The germline gives CDR1 SEHNR, CDR2 FQNEAQ (reference sequence). The CDR3 runs 15 residues. V lost 0 bases and J 2 bases, leaving 11 bases between the germline ends. The CDR3: CASSLAVQVTYEQYF. In DNA, the CDR3 is TGTGCCAGCAGCTTAGCGGTGCAGGTTACCTACGAGCAGTACTTC.

This clonotype is medium-sized in the sample. The rearrangement links TRBV27 to TRBJ1-4, with D perhaps TRBD1 (6 bases). The germline V gene has CDR1 MNHEY and CDR2 SMNVEV (reference sequence). The CDR3 is 15 amino acids. Trimming cost V 8 bases and J 8 bases, with 21 bases left between them. CDR3 residues: CASGGGATVVEKLFF. DNA for the CDR3: TGTGCCAGCGGCGGGGGGGCAACCGTGGTGGAAAAACTGTTTTTT.

By sample share, this clonotype is medium-sized (0.01 to 0.1%). J is TRBJ2-1 and V is TRBV5-3; 9 bases are a match to TRBD2. TRBV5-3 is labeled an ORF, and its function is uncertain. The V and J ends lost 5 bases and 2 bases, in that order; junction bases with no gene match: 8. This CDR3 is built from 16 residues. The CDR3 is CARSPYASGAYNEQFF. DNA of the CDR3: TGTGCCAGAAGTCCTTACGCTAGCGGGGCCTACAATGAGCAGTTCTTC.